This TCR beta chain was captured in a study of T-cell reconstitution after alpha-beta-depleted transplantation in children. This clonotype was detected many times. No antigen is known for it. Findings and limits, study-wide: T-cell numbers and diversity, one year after transplant, stemmed largely from T cells that were newly produced. Roughly two months post-transplant, alpha-beta T cells reportedly originated from several hundred graft clones that had expanded.

V lost 3 bases, J lost 7 bases, and 8 bases stayed unmatched. CDR3 size: 16 residues. The authors prepared the TCRbeta library with unique molecular identifiers. TCRdb passed the PCR reads through MiXCR, listing each CDR3 protein once. Among 200,000 to 250,000 distinct CDR3 sequences listed, 20% to 30% were seen once. The source of this sequence is a girl aged 2 to 9 with Fanconi anemia, due to receive a stem cell transplant. Sequenced material: PBMCs, taken before TCRalphabeta/CD19-depleted stem cell transplant. V is TRBV12-3 or TRBV12-4 and J is TRBJ1-6; 8 nucleotides line up with TRBD1. CDR3: CASSFLTGDGNSPLHF. CDR3 DNA sequence: TGTGCCAGCAGTTTCCTGACAGGGGACGGGAATTCACCCCTCCACTTT.